This T cell receptor beta chain was identified during a study of T cell responses to AZD1222 COVID-19 vaccine. Study-level points and caveats: Spike-specific TCR depth and breadth grew after two AZD1222 doses. Spike-wide coverage was observed for vaccine-associated CD4 TCRs, with dominant responses at 160-218 and 743-854. The donors showed a predominance of white British ancestry and of females, with possible underestimation of clonal diversity.

The CDR3 has 16 residues. CDR1 is LGHDT and CDR2 is YNNKEL in the germline V gene (reference sequence). V was pared by 1 base and J by 5 bases, with 10 bases of the junction left unmatched. The table came from immunoSEQ multiplex PCR; TCRdb's copy has only in-frame clones and leaves some out. The sample has around 87,000 clones, 85% to 90% seen once; the top ten hold roughly a tenth. As for this clone: What it binds is not known.

This TCR came from an adult in good health. The V and J genes are TRBV3-1 (or the pseudogene TRBV3-2) and TRBJ2-7; TRBD1 matches at 8 bases. The sequencing used peripheral blood, collected on day 0 of AZD1222 vaccination. CDR3 in amino acids: CASSQGDRIFTHEQYF. CDR3 in DNA: TGTGCCAGCAGCCAAGGGGACAGGATCTTTACCCACGAGCAGTACTTC.